This TCR beta chain was sequenced for a study of blood T cell repertoires in COVID-19. Study-wide background: There were acute and convalescent COVID-19 samples, and they came from the United States, Italy and Spain.

The CDR3 length is 16 residues. The germline V and J ends were trimmed by 0 bases and 6 bases, with 14 bases remaining between them. CDR1 and CDR2 (germline): MNHEY, SVGAGI. Using immunoSEQ multiplex PCR, the repertoire was profiled, and TCRdb retains in-frame clones only, with some absent. The table shows over 300,000 clones, with over 75% occurring only once. The source of this sequence is a man aged 25-45 years who had recovered from COVID-19. J is TRBJ1-4 and V is TRBV6-5; D may be TRBD1 (5 bases). The sequencing input was PBMCs or T cells enriched from blood (not recorded which). Written as DNA, the CDR3 is TGTGCCAGCAGTTACTCCCCGCAAATAGGGGATGAAAAACTGTTTTTT. Amino acid sequence: CASSYSPQIGDEKLFF.